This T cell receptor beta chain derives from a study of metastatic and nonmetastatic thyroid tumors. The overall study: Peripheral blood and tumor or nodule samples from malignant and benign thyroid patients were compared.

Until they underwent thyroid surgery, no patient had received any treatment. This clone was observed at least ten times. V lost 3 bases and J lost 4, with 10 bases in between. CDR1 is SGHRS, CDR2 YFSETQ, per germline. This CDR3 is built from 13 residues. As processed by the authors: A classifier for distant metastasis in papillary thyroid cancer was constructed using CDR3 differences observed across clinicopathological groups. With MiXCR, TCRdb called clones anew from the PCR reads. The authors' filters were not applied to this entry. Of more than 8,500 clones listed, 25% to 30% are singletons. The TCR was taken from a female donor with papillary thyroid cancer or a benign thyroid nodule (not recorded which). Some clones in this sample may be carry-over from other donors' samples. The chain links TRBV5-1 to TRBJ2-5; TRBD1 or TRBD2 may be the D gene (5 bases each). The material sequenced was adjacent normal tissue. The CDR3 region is CASSSGTIETQYF. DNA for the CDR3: TGCGCCAGCAGCTCTGGGACCATAGAGACCCAGTACTTC.